This T cell receptor beta chain stems from a study of Graves' ophthalmopathy and Graves' hyperthyroidism. Study results and limitations: Blood also carried most expanded thyroid clonotypes exceeding 0.001 frequency.

Amplified material comprised TCR beta CDR3 regions derived from RNA transcripts. Amplification began with first-round RT-PCR using HTBI primers, then second-round multiplex PCR was performed. Each CDR3 protein gets one entry after TCRdb re-called the multiplex PCR reads with MiXCR. The sample consists of about 370,000 distinct CDR3 sequences, 17% of them appearing once. Included hyperthyroidism patients were aged 18 to 65 and newly diagnosed (under 2 months' duration). Physicians reached a diagnosis by relying on clinical symptoms, serum thyroxine, TRAb, thyroid ultrasound and orbital computed tomography. The PBMCs had their origin in around 10 ml of fresh peripheral blood. CDR1 is LNHDA, CDR2 SQIVND, per germline (reference sequence). V was clipped by 2 bases and J by 9 bases, with 8 bases between them. The CDR3 has 12 amino acids. This clonotype was counted many times. Its antigen is still unknown.

The sample consisted of peripheral blood. This TCR came from an adult woman with stable Graves' hyperthyroidism. This chain uses TRBV19 with TRBJ1-5; no reliable D call. CDR3 nucleotides: TGTGCCAGTAGTATATCGTTAGGGCCCCAGCATTTT. Its protein is CASSISLGPQHF.